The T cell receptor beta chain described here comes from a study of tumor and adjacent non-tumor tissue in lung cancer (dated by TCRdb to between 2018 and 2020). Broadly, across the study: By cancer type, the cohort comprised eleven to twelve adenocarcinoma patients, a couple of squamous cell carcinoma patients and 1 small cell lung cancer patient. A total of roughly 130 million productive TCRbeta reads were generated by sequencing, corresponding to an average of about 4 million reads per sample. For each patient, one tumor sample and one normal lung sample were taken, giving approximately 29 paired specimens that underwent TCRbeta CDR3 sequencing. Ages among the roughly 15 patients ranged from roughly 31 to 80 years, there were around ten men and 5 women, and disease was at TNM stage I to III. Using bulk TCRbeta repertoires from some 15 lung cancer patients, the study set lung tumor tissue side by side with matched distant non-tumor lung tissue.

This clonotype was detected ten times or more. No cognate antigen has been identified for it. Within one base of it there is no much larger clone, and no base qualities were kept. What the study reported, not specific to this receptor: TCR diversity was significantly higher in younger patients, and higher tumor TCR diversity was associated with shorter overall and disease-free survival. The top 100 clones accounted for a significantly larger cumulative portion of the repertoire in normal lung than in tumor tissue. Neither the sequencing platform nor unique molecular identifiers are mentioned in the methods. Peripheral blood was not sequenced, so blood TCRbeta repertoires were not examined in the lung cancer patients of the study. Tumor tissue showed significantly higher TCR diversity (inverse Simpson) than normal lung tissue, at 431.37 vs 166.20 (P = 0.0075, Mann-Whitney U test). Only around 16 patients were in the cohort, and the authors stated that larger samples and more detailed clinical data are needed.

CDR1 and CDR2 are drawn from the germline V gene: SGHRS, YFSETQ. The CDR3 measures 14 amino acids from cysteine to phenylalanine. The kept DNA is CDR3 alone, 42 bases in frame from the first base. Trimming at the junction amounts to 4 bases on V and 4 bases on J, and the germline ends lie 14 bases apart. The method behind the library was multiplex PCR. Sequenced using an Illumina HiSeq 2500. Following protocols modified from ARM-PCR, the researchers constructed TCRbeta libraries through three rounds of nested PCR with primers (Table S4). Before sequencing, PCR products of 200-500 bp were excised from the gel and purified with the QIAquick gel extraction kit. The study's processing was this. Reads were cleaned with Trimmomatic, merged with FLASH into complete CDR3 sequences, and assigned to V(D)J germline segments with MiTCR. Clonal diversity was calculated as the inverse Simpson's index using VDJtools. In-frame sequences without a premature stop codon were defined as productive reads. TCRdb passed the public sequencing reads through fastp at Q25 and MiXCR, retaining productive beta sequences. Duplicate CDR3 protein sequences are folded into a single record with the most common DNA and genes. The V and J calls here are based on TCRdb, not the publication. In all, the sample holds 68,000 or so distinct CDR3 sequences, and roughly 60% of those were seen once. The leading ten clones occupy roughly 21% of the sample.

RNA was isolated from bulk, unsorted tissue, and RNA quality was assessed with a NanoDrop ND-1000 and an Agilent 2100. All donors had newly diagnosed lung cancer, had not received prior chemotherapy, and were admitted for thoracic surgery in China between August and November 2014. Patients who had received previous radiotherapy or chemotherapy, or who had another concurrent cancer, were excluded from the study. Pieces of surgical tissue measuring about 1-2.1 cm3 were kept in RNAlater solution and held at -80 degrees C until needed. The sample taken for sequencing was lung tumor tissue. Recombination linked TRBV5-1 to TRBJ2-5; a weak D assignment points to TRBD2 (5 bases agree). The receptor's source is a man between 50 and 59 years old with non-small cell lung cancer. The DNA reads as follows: TGCGCCAGCAGCCTCTCTAGCTTCCCAGAGACCCAGTACTTC. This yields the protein CASSLSSFPETQYF. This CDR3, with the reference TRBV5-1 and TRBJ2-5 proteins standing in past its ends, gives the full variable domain KAGVTQTPRYLIKTRGQQVTLSCSPISGHRSVSWYQQTPGQGLQFLFEYFSETQRNKGNFPGRFSGRQFSNSRSEMNVSTLELGDSALYLCASSLSSFPETQYFGPGTRLLVL.